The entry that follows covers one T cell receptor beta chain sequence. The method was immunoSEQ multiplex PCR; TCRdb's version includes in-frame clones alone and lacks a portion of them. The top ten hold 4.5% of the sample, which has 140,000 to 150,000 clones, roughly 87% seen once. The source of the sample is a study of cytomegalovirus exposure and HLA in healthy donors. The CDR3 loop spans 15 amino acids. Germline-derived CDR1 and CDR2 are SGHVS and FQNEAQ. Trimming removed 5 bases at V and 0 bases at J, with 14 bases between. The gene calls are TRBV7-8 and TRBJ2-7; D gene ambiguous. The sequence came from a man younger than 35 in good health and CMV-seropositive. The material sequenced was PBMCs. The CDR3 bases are TGTGCCAGCAGCCCCCCGGCGGTTAGCTCCTACGAGCAGTACTTC. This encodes CASSPPAVSSYEQYF.